A single sample gave rise to the 20 T cell receptor beta chains below, sequenced in a study of blood T cell repertoires in COVID-19. Sequenced by immunoSEQ multiplex PCR; TCRdb stores in-frame clones only, minus some. The sample carries more than 150,000 clones, 90% to 95% recorded once. What was sequenced was peripheral blood. The receptor set was obtained from a man aged 25-45 years with COVID-19, enrolled during active disease.

J is TRBJ1-3 and V is TRBV2; D unresolved. Germline V gene sequence: CDR1 SNHLY, CDR2 FYNNEI. The CDR3 is made up of 13 amino acids. V lost 10 bases to trimming and J lost 3 bases, with 13 bases between them. The CDR3: CAIVGVSGNTIYF. The CDR3 DNA is TGTGCCATCGTGGGAGTCAGTGGAAACACCATATATTTT.

V usage is TRBV7-9 and J usage is TRBJ1-6; D unresolved. This CDR3 contains 16 residues. The V end lost 5 bases, the J end lost 0 bases, and 11 bases lay between the germline ends. Germline assignment: CDR1 SEHNR and CDR2 FQNEAQ (reference sequence). The chain's CDR3 is CASSTTESSYNSPLHF. For the CDR3, the DNA is TGTGCCAGCAGCACGACGGAGAGCTCCTATAATTCACCCCTCCACTTT.

This clone has only one observation. In nucleotides, the CDR3 is TGTGCCATCAGTGACCCAGGGCAGCGGAACACTGAAGCTTTCTTT. Protein product: CAISDPGQRNTEAFF. This rearrangement joins TRBV10-3 to TRBJ1-1, with D possibly matching TRBD1 (5 bases). Trimming removed 3 bases at V and 1 base at J, with 12 bases between. Germline CDR1 and CDR2: ENHRY and SYGVKD. The CDR3 totals 15 residues.

This sequence joins TRBV6-5 and TRBJ2-5; TRBD1 matches 7 bases. Trimming removed 0 bases from V and 4 bases from J; junction bases left unmatched: 5. This CDR3 spans 15 amino acids. Germline-derived CDR1 and CDR2 are MNHEY and SVGAGI. The CDR3, as DNA: TGTGCCAGCAGTTACTCGGGCAGGGGGATAGAGACCCAGTACTTC. Amino acid sequence: CASSYSGRGIETQYF.

CDR3 nucleotide sequence: TGTGCCAGCAGCTTCAATAGCGGGGGGAACACCGGGGAGCTGTTTTTT. This codes for CASSFNSGGNTGELFF. The V call is TRBV7-7, the J call TRBJ2-2; 9 bases fit TRBD2. J lost 1 base, V lost 3 bases, and 3 bases had no gene match. CDR1 is SSHAT and CDR2 is FNYEAQ in the germline V gene (reference sequence). The CDR3 loop spans 16 amino acids.

The chain links TRBV2 to TRBJ2-7, with 8 positions matching TRBD1. The V gene's germline CDR1 is SNHLY and CDR2 FYNNEI. The length of the CDR3 is 15 residues. Unmatched junction bases numbered 9, after V lost 3 bases and J lost 5 bases. The CDR3 coding sequence is TGTGCCAGCAGTGACAGACAGGGGTTCACTGACGAGCAGTACTTC. Residues: CASSDRQGFTDEQYF.

This chain connects TRBV28 to TRBJ1-2, with 11 bases fitting TRBD1. Germline trimming cut 5 bases from V and 7 bases from J; bases unmatched to any gene: 12. The CDR3 runs 16 residues. CDR1 and CDR2 (germline): MDHEN, SYDVKM. CDR3 protein: CASSPTPRDRGGGYTF. As DNA, the CDR3 is TGTGCCAGCAGTCCAACGCCGAGGGACAGGGGGGGTGGCTACACCTTC.

The chain uses TRBV5-1 and TRBJ1-2, with D tentatively TRBD1 (6 bases). Germline V CDR1 and CDR2: SGHRS, YFSETQ. The length of the CDR3 is 13 residues. V gave up 4 bases and J gave up 1 base, with 8 bases separating them. The CDR3: CASSPDSNYGYTF. The CDR3 DNA sequence: TGCGCCAGCAGCCCGGACAGTAACTATGGCTACACCTTC.

This chain connects TRBV7-2 to TRBJ1-1; TRBD1 is a possible D gene (6 bases). The CDR3 totals 15 residues. Trimming removed 5 bases at V and 5 bases at J, with 18 bases between. Germline CDR1 and CDR2: SGHTA and FQGNSA. CDR3: CASSPKDSRYTEAFF. CDR3 sequence (DNA): TGTGCCAGCAGCCCCAAGGACAGTCGTTATACTGAAGCTTTCTTT.

The chain recombines TRBV7-3 with TRBJ1-3; 8 bases map to TRBD1. Germline V CDR1 and CDR2: SGHTA, FQGTGA. The junction had 4 bases not matched to a gene; V was cut back by 0 bases and J by 0 bases. CDR3 size: 17 residues. The CDR3 here is CASSLTGQASSGNTIYF. The CDR3 DNA follows: TGTGCCAGCAGCTTAACGGGACAGGCGAGCTCTGGAAACACCATATATTTT.

The chain employs TRBV2 and TRBJ1-2; TRBD1 aligns across 9 bases. Germline loops: CDR1 SNHLY, CDR2 FYNNEI. Trimming took 9 bases from V and 5 from J; bases not matched to a gene: 4. The CDR3 loop spans 12 amino acids. CDR3 region: CASRTGEYGYTF. CDR3 nucleotides: TGTGCCAGTAGGACAGGGGAGTATGGCTACACCTTC.

This chain connects TRBV11-2 to TRBJ1-3, with D possibly matching TRBD1 (5 bases). Germline V gene sequence: CDR1 SGHAT, CDR2 FQNNGV. The CDR3 is 15 amino acids. Trimming shortened V by 3 bases and J by 8 bases, and 17 bases separated the two germline ends. In DNA, the CDR3 is TGTGCCAGCAGCTTTGGGCCGGGTTTCAGGGACACCATATATTTT. Its protein is CASSFGPGFRDTIYF.

The genes are TRBV3-1 (or the pseudogene TRBV3-2) and TRBJ1-2; maybe TRBD1 (5 bases). The germline V gene has CDR1 LGHDT and CDR2 YNNKEL (reference sequence). V lost 6 bases and J lost 5, with 19 bases in between. CDR3 size: 15 residues. Here the CDR3 reads CASSPFVGGDYGYTF. CDR3 nucleotide sequence: TGTGCCAGCAGTCCGTTTGTGGGGGGTGATTATGGCTACACCTTC.

The rearrangement joins TRBV11-2 to TRBJ2-7; perhaps TRBD2 as D (6 bases). The V and J ends lost 5 bases and 2 bases respectively, with 13 bases between them. Germline CDR1 reads SGHAT; CDR2 reads FQNNGV. The CDR3 contains 14 residues. This CDR3 is CASSHEEGPYEQYF. In nucleotides, the CDR3 is TGTGCCAGCAGCCACGAGGAGGGTCCCTACGAGCAGTACTTC.

The V gene is TRBV5-1, the J gene TRBJ1-1; D is perhaps TRBD1 (5 bases). This CDR3 is built from 14 residues. In germline, CDR1 is SGHRS, CDR2 YFSETQ. V dropped 2 bases and J dropped 5 bases, with 13 bases sitting between them. CDR3 amino acids: CASSFQGRGTEAFF. In nucleotides, the CDR3 is TGCGCCAGCAGCTTCCAGGGTCGCGGAACTGAAGCTTTCTTT. Full variable domain (missing parts from reference TRBV5-1 and TRBJ1-1): KAGVTQTPRYLIKTRGQQVTLSCSPISGHRSVSWYQQTPGQGLQFLFEYFSETQRNKGNFPGRFSGRQFSNSRSEMNVSTLELGDSALYLCASSFQGRGTEAFFGQGTRLTVV.

The V gene is TRBV2, the J gene TRBJ1-2; possible D gene TRBD1, 5 bases. V was cut by 8 bases and J by 0 bases, with 19 bases left in between. The germline V gene encodes CDR1 SNHLY and CDR2 FYNNEI. The CDR3 length is 16 residues. CDR3 in DNA: TGTGCCAGCCCAAGGGGTGAAGGGGCACCTAACTATGGCTACACCTTC. Its translation is CASPRGEGAPNYGYTF.

The V call is TRBV14, the J call TRBJ1-1; D unclear. There are 15 residues in the CDR3. V dropped 1 base and J dropped 1 base, with 10 bases sitting between them. CDR1 is SGHDN and CDR2 is FVKESK in the germline V gene. Here the CDR3 DNA reads TGTGCCAGCAGCCAAGCGGCAGGAAGGAACACTGAAGCTTTCTTT. As protein: CASSQAAGRNTEAFF. Together with reference TRBV14 and TRBJ1-1, the CDR3 gives the full variable domain: EAGVTQFPSHSVIEKGQTVTLRCDPISGHDNLYWYRRVMGKEIKFLLHFVKESKQDESGMPNNRFLAERTGGTYSTLKVQPAELEDSGVYFCASSQAAGRNTEAFFGQGTRLTVV.

Turning to this clone: This CDR3 is also generated by other DNA sequences in the sample. The CDR3 here is CASSYSRGYEQYF. CDR3 in DNA: TGTGCCAGCAGTTACTCGAGAGGATACGAGCAGTACTTC. The chain links TRBV6-5 to TRBJ2-7; D gene ambiguous. The CDR3 spans 13 residues. Germline V gene lookup returns CDR1 MNHEY and CDR2 SVGAGI. V was cut by 0 bases and J by 4 bases, with 7 bases left in between.

The V and J genes are TRBV27 and TRBJ1-1; D might be TRBD1 (6 bases). Germline V gene lookup returns CDR1 MNHEY and CDR2 SMNVEV (reference sequence). CDR3 length equals 15 residues. Trimming removed 6 bases at V and 1 base at J, with 15 bases between. CDR3 nucleotides: TGTGCCAGCAGCTGGCAGGGGAGGGGGAACACTGAAGCTTTCTTT. Translating it yields CASSWQGRGNTEAFF.

The chain is built from TRBV19 and TRBJ2-4; 8 bases are a match to TRBD1. The CDR3 extends over 12 amino acids. Trimming removed 5 bases from V and 8 bases from J; junction bases left unmatched: 2. The germline CDR1 and CDR2 sequences are LNHDA and SQIVND (reference sequence). The CDR3 reads CASSGQGDIQYF. The CDR3, as DNA: TGTGCCAGTAGTGGACAGGGCGACATTCAGTACTTC.